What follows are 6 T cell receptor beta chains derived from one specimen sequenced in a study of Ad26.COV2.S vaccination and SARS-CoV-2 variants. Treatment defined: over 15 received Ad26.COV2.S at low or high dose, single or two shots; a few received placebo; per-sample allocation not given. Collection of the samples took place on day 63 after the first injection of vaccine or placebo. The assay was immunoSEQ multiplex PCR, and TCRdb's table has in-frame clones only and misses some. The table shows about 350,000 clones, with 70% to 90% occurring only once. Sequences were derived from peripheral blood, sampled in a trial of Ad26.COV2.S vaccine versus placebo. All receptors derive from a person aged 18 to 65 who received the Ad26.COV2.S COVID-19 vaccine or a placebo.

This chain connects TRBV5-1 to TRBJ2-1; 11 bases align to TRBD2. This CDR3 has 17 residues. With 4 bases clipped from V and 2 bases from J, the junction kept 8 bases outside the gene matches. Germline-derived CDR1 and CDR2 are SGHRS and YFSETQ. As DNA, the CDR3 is TGCGCCAGCAGCCTGGGGGGACTAGCGGACCCCTACAATGAGCAGTTCTTC. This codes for CASSLGGLADPYNEQFF.

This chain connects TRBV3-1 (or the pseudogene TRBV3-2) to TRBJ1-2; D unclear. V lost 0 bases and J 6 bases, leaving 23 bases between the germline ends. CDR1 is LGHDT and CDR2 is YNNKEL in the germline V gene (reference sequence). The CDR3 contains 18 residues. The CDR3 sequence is CASSQDVIMGRSVNGYTF. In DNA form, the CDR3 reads TGTGCCAGCAGCCAAGATGTGATTATGGGCAGGAGCGTAAATGGCTACACCTTC.

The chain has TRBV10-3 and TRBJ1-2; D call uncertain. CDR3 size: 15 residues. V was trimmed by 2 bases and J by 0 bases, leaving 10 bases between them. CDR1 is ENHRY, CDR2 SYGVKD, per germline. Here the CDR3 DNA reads TGTGCCATCAGTGAGGCCCCCTCAGCTAACTATGGCTACACCTTC. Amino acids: CAISEAPSANYGYTF.

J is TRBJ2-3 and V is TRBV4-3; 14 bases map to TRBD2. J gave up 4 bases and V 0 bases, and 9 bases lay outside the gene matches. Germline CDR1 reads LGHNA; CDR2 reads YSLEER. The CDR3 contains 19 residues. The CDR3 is CASSQDPTSGGAVADTQYF. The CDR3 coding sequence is TGCGCCAGCAGCCAAGATCCGACTAGCGGGGGGGCCGTTGCAGATACGCAGTATTTT.

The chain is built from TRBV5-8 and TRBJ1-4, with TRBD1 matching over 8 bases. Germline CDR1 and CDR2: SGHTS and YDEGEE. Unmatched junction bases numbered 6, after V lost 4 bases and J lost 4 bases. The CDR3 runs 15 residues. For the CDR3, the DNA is TGTGCCAGCAGCCTCAGGGGGCGGATTAATGAAAAACTGTTTTTT. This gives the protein CASSLRGRINEKLFF. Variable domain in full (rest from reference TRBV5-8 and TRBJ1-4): EAGVTQSPTHLIKTRGQQATLRCSPISGHTSVYWYQQALGLGLQFLLWYDEGEERNRGNFPPRFSGRQFPNYSSELNVNALELEDSALYLCASSLRGRINEKLFFGSGTQLSVL.

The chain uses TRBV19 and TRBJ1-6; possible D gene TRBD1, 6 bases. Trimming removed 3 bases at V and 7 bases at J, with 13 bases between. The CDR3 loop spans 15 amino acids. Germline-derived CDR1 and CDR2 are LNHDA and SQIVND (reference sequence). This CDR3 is CASSIGRQENSPLHF. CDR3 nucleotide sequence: TGTGCCAGTAGTATTGGGCGACAGGAGAATTCACCCCTCCACTTT.